These 27 T cell receptor beta chains share one sample of origin, sequenced in a study of CD8+ T cells in alopecia areata. As the sequencing template, cDNA was produced by extracting RNA and reverse transcribing it. Assay: immunoSEQ multiplex PCR; the TCRdb copy retains only in-frame clones and omits some. Found here are some 150,000 clones, about two thirds of them singletons; the top ten hold about 38%. Sequencing was carried out using CD8+ T cells sorted from blood. These receptors originate from a human donor in good health.

This clone appeared a single time. This sample includes further DNA sequences coding for the same CDR3. V gene TRBV9 combines with J gene TRBJ1-2; D call uncertain. CDR3 length: 12 residues. Trimming cost V 3 bases and J 6 bases, with 9 bases left between them. Germline assignment: CDR1 SGDLS and CDR2 YYNGEE. Here the CDR3 DNA reads TGTGCCAGCAGCGCCGGGGTGGATGGCTACACCTTC. Translation: CASSAGVDGYTF.

The rearrangement joins TRBV9 to TRBJ1-1, with D perhaps TRBD1 (6 bases). The V end was cut by 3 bases, the J end by 1 base, with 10 bases between. Germline assignment: CDR1 SGDLS and CDR2 YYNGEE. The CDR3 length is 14 residues. The DNA for the CDR3 is TGTGCCAGCAGCGAAATGACAGGGAACACTGAAGCTTTCTTT. Translated, it gives CASSEMTGNTEAFF.

Note on this clone: In the same sample, other DNA sequences code for this CDR3. This sequence joins TRBV29-1 and TRBJ1-2; D unresolved. V lost 1 base to trimming and J lost 7 bases, with 7 bases between them. Per the germline V gene, CDR1 is SQVTM and CDR2 is ANQGSEA. CDR3 size: 11 residues. CDR3 sequence reads: CSVEGRGGYTF. The CDR3 bases are TGCAGCGTTGAAGGGAGAGGTGGCTACACCTTC.

The rearrangement joins TRBV19 to TRBJ2-7; D possibly corresponds to TRBD2 (5 bases). The CDR3 extends over 14 amino acids. The germline V gene has CDR1 LNHDA and CDR2 SQIVND (reference sequence). Trimming took off 8 bases at V and 3 bases at J, with 17 bases between the two ends. CDR3 region: CASPRRRRHYEQYF. The CDR3 region has the DNA TGTGCCAGTCCCCGACGCCGGAGGCACTACGAGCAGTACTTC.

The J gene is TRBJ2-5, the V gene TRBV7-8; D ambiguous. CDR3 length: 15 amino acids. Looked up from germline, CDR1 is SGHVS and CDR2 is FQNEAQ. Trimming removed 1 base from V and 2 bases from J, with 11 bases in between. The CDR3 nucleotides read TGTGCCAGCAGCTTAGATATCTTGGATCAAGAGACCCAGTACTTC. Translating gives CASSLDILDQETQYF.

The V call is TRBV6-5, the J call TRBJ1-1; 10 positions match TRBD1. CDR1 and CDR2 from the germline V gene are MNHEY and SVGAGI. CDR3 size: 13 residues. Losses at the gene ends were 7 bases for V and 5 bases for J; bases not matched to a gene: 4. The CDR3 coding sequence is TGTGCCAGCATTCGGGACAGGGGTACTGAAGCTTTCTTT. This translates into CASIRDRGTEAFF.

This clone occurred a few times. The chain is built from TRBV19 and TRBJ2-1, with D unresolved. The CDR3 runs 12 residues. Germline CDR1 reads LNHDA; CDR2 reads SQIVND (reference sequence). Trimming left V 0 bases short and J 7 bases short, with 4 bases between. CDR3 DNA: TGTGCCAGTAGTATAGACCCAAATGAGCAGTTCTTC. Translation gives CASSIDPNEQFF.

V is TRBV27 and J is TRBJ1-2; 8 nucleotides align to TRBD1. CDR3 length equals 14 residues. The germline V gene has CDR1 MNHEY and CDR2 SMNVEV (reference sequence). With 5 bases clipped from V and 4 bases from J, the junction kept 6 bases outside the gene matches. CDR3 amino acids: CASSPETGVYGYTF. DNA for the CDR3: TGTGCCAGCAGTCCCGAGACAGGGGTCTATGGCTACACCTTC.

V is TRBV20-1 and J is TRBJ2-2; unclear D gene. This CDR3 region has 11 residues. Germline loops: CDR1 DFQATT, CDR2 SNEGSKA (reference sequence). Trimming cost V 7 bases and J 3 bases, with 6 bases left between them. CDR3 nucleotide sequence: TGCAGTGTGGGCGACACCGGGGAGCTGTTTTTT. It yields the protein CSVGDTGELFF.

The V gene is TRBV14, the J gene TRBJ2-1, with 12 positions matching TRBD2. This CDR3 contains 14 residues. The ends lost 3 bases at V and 7 bases at J; junction bases unmatched: 1. Germline CDR1 SGHDN, CDR2 FVKESK. The CDR3 sequence is CASSHTSGGNEQFF. The CDR3 nucleotides are TGTGCCAGCAGCCATACTAGCGGGGGGAATGAGCAGTTCTTC.

Concerning this clone: Other DNA sequences in the sample encode the same CDR3. V gene TRBV29-1 combines with J gene TRBJ1-2; no clear D. V was clipped by 3 bases and J by 4 bases, with 6 bases between them. CDR1 SQVTM and CDR2 ANQGSEA come from the germline V gene. The CDR3 is made up of 11 amino acids. CDR3 amino acids: CSVEVGYGYTF. In nucleotides, the CDR3 is TGCAGCGTTGAGGTGGGCTATGGCTACACCTTC.

This clone showed up just a few times. The chain joins TRBV21-1 to TRBJ2-7; TRBD2 reflects the table's D call only, with no check against the DNA. TRBV21-1 is a recognized pseudogene. The CDR3 has 18 residues. CDR3 region: CASSKVGFTGLAAYEQYF. As DNA, the CDR3 is TGTGCCAGCAGCAAAGTCGGGTTTACGGGACTAGCGGCCTACGAGCAGTACTTC.

This chain links TRBV2 with TRBJ2-3, with 8 positions matching TRBD2. Germline V lookup: CDR1 SNHLY, CDR2 FYNNEI. With 2 bases clipped from V and 2 bases from J, the junction kept 9 bases outside the gene matches. This CDR3 spans 17 amino acids. The chain's CDR3 is CASSESPGLAYTDTQYF. Here the CDR3 DNA reads TGTGCCAGCAGTGAATCCCCAGGACTAGCCTACACAGATACGCAGTATTTT.

This clone occurred once. The chain recombines TRBV18 with TRBJ2-7; TRBD2 agrees at 9 bases. Germline CDR1 and CDR2: KGHSH and LQKENI. The junction had 9 bases not matched to a gene; V was cut back by 3 bases and J by 3 bases. The CDR3 has 16 residues. Written as DNA, the CDR3 is TGTGCCAGCTCACCGATATCGATTAGCGGGAGCTACGAGCAGTACTTC. Protein sequence: CASSPISISGSYEQYF. The whole variable domain, remainder taken from reference TRBV18 and TRBJ2-7, is NAGVMQNPRHLVRRRGQEARLRCSPMKGHSHVYWYRQLPEEGLKFMVYLQKENIIDESGMPKERFSAEFPKEGPSILRIQQVVRGDSAAYFCASSPISISGSYEQYFGPGTRLTVT.

This clone was counted a single time. The chain links TRBV28 to TRBJ2-1; tentative D call: TRBD1 (5 bases). Per the germline V gene, CDR1 is MDHEN and CDR2 is SYDVKM. The V and J ends lost 2 bases and 7 bases respectively, with 12 bases between them. The CDR3 totals 14 residues. CDR3 region: CASSLRGHLNEQFF. CDR3 sequence (DNA): TGTGCCAGCAGTTTAAGAGGACACCTAAATGAGCAGTTCTTC.

The V gene is TRBV7-8, the J gene TRBJ1-1, with TRBD1 as a possible D gene (5 bases). Germline CDR1 SGHVS, CDR2 FQNEAQ. The CDR3 sequence is 15 residues long. Trimming removed 5 bases at V and 0 bases at J, with 13 bases between. The DNA of the CDR3 is TGTGCCAGCAGCCCCTGGGGCGCCATGAACACTGAAGCTTTCTTT. Amino acid sequence: CASSPWGAMNTEAFF.

The chain recombines TRBV2 with TRBJ2-1; maybe TRBD2 (6 bases). Trimming cost V 2 bases and J 0 bases, with 17 bases left between them. The V gene's germline CDR1 is SNHLY and CDR2 FYNNEI. This CDR3 has 18 residues. CDR3 DNA sequence: TGTGCCAGCAGTGAACCCCCCTGGACTATCCACTCCTACAATGAGCAGTTCTTC. Protein: CASSEPPWTIHSYNEQFF.

This clone was seen only a few times. The J gene is TRBJ2-3, the V gene TRBV4-1; TRBD2 aligns across 9 bases. The CDR3 covers 14 residues. The germline gives CDR1 MGHRA, CDR2 YSYEKL. V shed 1 base and J 6 bases; nucleotides not matched to a gene: 2. CDR3: CASSQGTSVDTQYF. As DNA, the CDR3 is TGCGCCAGCAGCCAAGGGACTAGCGTGGATACGCAGTATTTT.

The sample holds one count of this clone. The chain couples TRBV13 to TRBJ2-4; D uncertain. CDR3 length equals 14 residues. In germline, CDR1 is PRHDT, CDR2 FYEKMQ (reference sequence). Trimming cost V 5 bases and J 2 bases, with 10 bases left between them. The CDR3 bases are TGTGCCAGCAGCCCTCCGCAACCCAAAAACATTCAGTACTTC. This translates into CASSPPQPKNIQYF.

This clone was detected only a few times. The rearrangement joins TRBV19 to TRBJ1-4, with D uncertain. The CDR3 consists of 14 residues. In germline, CDR1 is LNHDA, CDR2 SQIVND (reference sequence). V was shortened by 4 bases and J by 5 bases, with 11 bases between the two germline ends. CDR3 residues: CASSTPEVNEKLFF. The CDR3 coding sequence is TGTGCCAGTAGTACCCCGGAGGTAAATGAAAAACTGTTTTTT. Together with reference TRBV19 and TRBJ1-4, the CDR3 gives the full variable domain: DGGITQSPKYLFRKEGQNVTLSCEQNLNHDAMYWYRQDPGQGLRLIYYSQIVNDFQKGDIAEGYSVSREKKESFPLTVTSAQKNPTAFYLCASSTPEVNEKLFFGSGTQLSVL.

This rearrangement joins TRBV30 to TRBJ2-7; D remains unclear. Trimming cost V 2 bases and J 4 bases, with 9 bases left between them. The CDR3 is 12 amino acids. Germline V lookup: CDR1 GTSNPN, CDR2 SVGIG (reference sequence). The CDR3 DNA is TGTGCCTGGAGTCCAATGGATTACGAGCAGTACTTC. Protein: CAWSPMDYEQYF.

The rearrangement uses TRBV25-1 and TRBJ1-2; D unclear. Between the trimmed V and J ends, which lost 5 bases and 6 bases, there was a span of 19 bases. Germline V gives CDR1 MGHDK, CDR2 SYGVNS. This CDR3 is 15 amino acids long. The CDR3 protein is CASSSLGGLHDGYTF. The CDR3 nucleotides read TGTGCCAGCAGTTCCTTGGGAGGTTTGCACGATGGCTACACCTTC.

This chain connects TRBV30 to TRBJ1-1; D is uncertain. The germline V and J ends were trimmed by 4 bases and 3 bases, with 12 bases remaining between them. This CDR3 has 13 residues. Looked up from germline, CDR1 is GTSNPN and CDR2 is SVGIG (reference sequence). The CDR3, as DNA: TGTGCCTGGAACGGAGGGAGGGACACTGAAGCTTTCTTT. Amino acids: CAWNGGRDTEAFF.

There are a few counts of this clone. This chain joins TRBV5-5 and TRBJ2-1; D gene ambiguous. This CDR3 has 12 amino acids. With 2 bases removed from V and 6 bases from J, the gap between germline ends came to 6 bases. CDR1 is SGHKS and CDR2 is YYEKEE in the germline V gene (reference sequence). For the CDR3, the DNA is TGTGCCAGCAGCTTAGGCAGCAATGAGCAGTTCTTC. The encoded protein is CASSLGSNEQFF.

The V gene is TRBV5-4, the J gene TRBJ2-3; D is undetermined. This CDR3 is 13 amino acids long. Germline CDR1 reads SGHNT; CDR2 reads YYREEE (reference sequence). V dropped 4 bases and J dropped 2 bases, with 8 bases sitting between them. CDR3 bases: TGTGCCAGCAGCCCTTCCTTCACAGATACGCAGTATTTT. It codes for CASSPSFTDTQYF.

In its sample, this clone was seen many times. V is TRBV4-1 and J is TRBJ2-7; D could derive from TRBD1 or TRBD2 (5 bases each). The CDR3 has 15 residues. In germline, CDR1 is MGHRA, CDR2 YSYEKL. Trimming took off 5 bases at V and 3 bases at J, with 17 bases between the two ends. CDR3 loop: CASSEWDLGRYEQYF. In DNA form, the CDR3 reads TGCGCCAGCAGCGAATGGGACCTTGGGCGCTACGAGCAGTACTTC.

This clone came up a few times. V and J are TRBV5-4 and TRBJ2-7, with D perhaps TRBD2 (5 bases). Between the trimmed V and J ends, which lost 2 bases and 2 bases, there was a span of 17 bases. The germline V gene encodes CDR1 SGHNT and CDR2 YYREEE (reference sequence). The length of the CDR3 is 16 residues. CDR3 residues: CASSFQKAGFPYEQYF. The CDR3 DNA sequence: TGTGCCAGCAGCTTTCAGAAGGCGGGTTTCCCCTACGAGCAGTACTTC.